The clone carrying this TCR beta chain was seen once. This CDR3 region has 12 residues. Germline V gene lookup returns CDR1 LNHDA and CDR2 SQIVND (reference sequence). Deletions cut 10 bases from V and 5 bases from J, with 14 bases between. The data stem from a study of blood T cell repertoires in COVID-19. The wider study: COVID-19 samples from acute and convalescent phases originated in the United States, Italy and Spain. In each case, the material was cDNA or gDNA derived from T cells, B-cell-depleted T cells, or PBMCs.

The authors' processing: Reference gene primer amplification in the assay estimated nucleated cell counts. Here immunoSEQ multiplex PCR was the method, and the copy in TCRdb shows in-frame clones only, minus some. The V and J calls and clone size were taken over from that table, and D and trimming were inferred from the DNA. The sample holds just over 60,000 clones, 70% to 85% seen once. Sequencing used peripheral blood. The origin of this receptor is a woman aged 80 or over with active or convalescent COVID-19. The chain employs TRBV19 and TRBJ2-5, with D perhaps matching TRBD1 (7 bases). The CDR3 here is CATRGAGETQYF. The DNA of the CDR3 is TGTGCCACCAGGGGGGCGGGGGAGACCCAGTACTTC.